This TCR beta chain was captured by sequencing in a study of blood T cell repertoires in COVID-19. For the study at large: In each case, the material was cDNA or gDNA derived from T cells, B-cell-depleted T cells, or PBMCs.

CDR1 is LGHNA and CDR2 is YSLEER in the germline V gene. The CDR3 is made up of 14 amino acids. The V gene end was trimmed by 1 base and the J gene end by 7 bases; junction bases not matched to a gene: 5. Assay: immunoSEQ multiplex PCR; the TCRdb copy retains only in-frame clones and omits some. The sample consists of 270,000 or so clones, roughly four fifths of them appearing once. Participants spanned ages about 18 to 90 years and resided in 20 to 30 US areas. This sequence originates from a man aged 45 to 65 who had recovered from COVID-19. The V call is TRBV4-3, the J call TRBJ2-7; 9 bases are a match to TRBD2. Material: PBMCs or T cells enriched from blood (not recorded which). CDR3 sequence: CASSQVGTSREQYF. The CDR3 nucleotides are TGCGCCAGCAGCCAAGTTGGGACTAGCAGAGAGCAGTACTTC.